This TCR beta chain appears in the sequencing data of a study of cytomegalovirus exposure and HLA in healthy donors. The sample holds one count of this clone. CDR1 KGHSH and CDR2 LQKENI come from the germline V gene. V lost 3 bases, J lost 5 bases, and 10 bases stayed unmatched. CDR3 length equals 16 residues. 13 Jbeta primers and 60 Vbeta primers were used for the PCR. Sequenced by immunoSEQ multiplex PCR; TCRdb stores in-frame clones only, minus some. The data show 120,000 or so clones, with about two thirds seen just once and approximately 3.8% held by the top ten. Sequencing was carried out using PBMCs. This chain uses TRBV18 with TRBJ1-1; the match to TRBD1 covers 9 bases. The TCR originated in a young man in good health and CMV-seronegative. CDR3 region: CASSPITEGQGTEAFF. In DNA, the CDR3 is TGTGCCAGCTCACCGATAACTGAGGGACAGGGAACTGAAGCTTTCTTT.